This TCR beta chain was found in a study of cytomegalovirus exposure and HLA in healthy donors. Study-level findings and limits: It was reported in a later analysis that an Asian-associated ancestry cluster showed fewer N-insertions than the 666-donor mean. In a later analysis, DRB1 alleles had the most associated TCRs; HLA-C alleles the fewest. TCR beta V- and J-gene trimming was later associated with a missense DCLRE1C variant. In an earlier analysis, most TCR beta V segments were productive about 87% or about 30% of the time.

The PCR was carried out with 60 Vbeta primers and 13 Jbeta primers. TCRdb keeps only in-frame clones here, not all; method: immunoSEQ multiplex PCR. The data show fewer than 200,000 clones, 70% to 90% seen once. Germline V gene lookup returns CDR1 SGHNT and CDR2 YYREEE (reference sequence). Trimming left V 3 bases short and J 8 bases short, with 12 bases between. The CDR3 consists of 13 residues. Of note for this clone: The antigen is not known.

The chain combines TRBV5-4 with TRBJ2-1; D is possibly TRBD1 (5 bases). The sequenced sample was PBMCs. The source is a woman aged 18-30 years in good health and CMV-seronegative. The CDR3 region has the DNA TGTGCCAGCAGCTCAGGGCCGGGCGATGAGCAGTTCTTC. Translating gives CASSSGPGDEQFF.